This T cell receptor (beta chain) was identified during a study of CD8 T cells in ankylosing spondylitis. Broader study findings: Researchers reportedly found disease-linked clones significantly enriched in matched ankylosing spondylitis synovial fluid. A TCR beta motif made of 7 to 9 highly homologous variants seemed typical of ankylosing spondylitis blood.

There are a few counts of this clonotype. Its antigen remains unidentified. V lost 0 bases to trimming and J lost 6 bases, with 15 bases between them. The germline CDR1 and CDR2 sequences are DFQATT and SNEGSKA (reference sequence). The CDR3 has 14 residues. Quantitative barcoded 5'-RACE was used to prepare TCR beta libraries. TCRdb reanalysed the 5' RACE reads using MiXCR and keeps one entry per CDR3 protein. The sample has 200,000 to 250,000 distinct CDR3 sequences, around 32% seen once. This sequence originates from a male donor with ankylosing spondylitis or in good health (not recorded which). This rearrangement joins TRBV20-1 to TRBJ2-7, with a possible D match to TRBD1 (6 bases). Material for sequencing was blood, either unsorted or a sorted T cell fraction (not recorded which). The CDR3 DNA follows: TGCAGTGCTAGAGACGGAACCACAGGGTCCGAGCAGTACTTC. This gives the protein CSARDGTTGSEQYF.